These 23 T cell receptor beta chains were sequenced from one sample in a study of glioma-infiltrating T cells. The iRepertoire nested amplicon-rescue multiplex PCR amplified TCR alpha and beta CDR3s from RNA. TCRdb fed the multiplex PCR reads into MiXCR, producing one record per CDR3 protein. The sample has 17,000 or so distinct CDR3 sequences; more than 45% are singletons. The sample comprised glioma tissue, nonneoplastic brain tissue, or PBMCs (not recorded which). The receptors shown here come from a human donor with low-grade glioma or glioblastoma, undergoing nonglioma brain surgery, or in good health (not recorded which).

With regard to this clonotype: One junction end disagrees with the germline gene, perhaps due to a read error. The chain uses TRBV6-1 and TRBJ2-1; D ambiguous. The CDR3 length is 13 residues. The germline V gene has CDR1 MNHNS and CDR2 SASEGT. The chain's CDR3 is CAGSFVDRVGQFF. The CDR3 DNA reads TGTGCCGGCAGTTTCGTCGATAGGGTTGGGCAGTTCTTC.

The chain recombines TRBV20-1 with TRBJ1-3; 7 bases are a match to TRBD1. The length of the CDR3 is 16 residues. Germline assignment: CDR1 DFQATT and CDR2 SNEGSKA (reference sequence). Germline trimming cut 2 bases from V and 0 bases from J; bases unmatched to any gene: 7. The CDR3 sequence: CSARPAGQVSGNTIYF. The CDR3 DNA sequence: TGCAGTGCTAGACCCGCAGGACAGGTCTCTGGAAACACCATATATTTT.

In this sample, this clonotype turned up a few times. V usage is TRBV30 and J usage is TRBJ2-1; TRBD2 agrees at 11 bases. Germline V gene lookup returns CDR1 GTSNPN and CDR2 SVGIG (reference sequence). J was trimmed by 10 bases and V by 1 base; bases with no gene match: 12. This CDR3 is built from 16 residues. The CDR3 is CAWSAWELAGEEEQFF. The CDR3 coding sequence is TGTGCCTGGAGTGCCTGGGAACTAGCGGGAGAGGAAGAGCAGTTCTTC.

This clonotype was detected only a few times. V is TRBV27 and J is TRBJ2-1; D possibly uses TRBD1 or TRBD2 (5 bases each). Germline loops: CDR1 MNHEY, CDR2 SMNVEV (reference sequence). Trimming left V 3 bases short and J 4 bases short, with 10 bases between. The CDR3 is 14 residues long. The CDR3 DNA follows: TGTGCCAGCAGTTTGCCGGGACCATACAATGAGCAGTTCTTC. It translates to CASSLPGPYNEQFF.

The genes are TRBV15 and TRBJ1-4; weak D call: TRBD1 (5 bases). This CDR3 has 15 amino acids. V lost 0 bases and J 4 bases, leaving 9 bases between the germline ends. Per germline, CDR1 LNHNV and CDR2 YYDKDF (reference sequence). This chain's CDR3 is CATSRDRQFNEKLFF. The CDR3 coding sequence is TGTGCCACCAGCAGAGATCGACAGTTTAATGAAAAACTGTTTTTT.

This clonotype showed up just a few times. The V gene is TRBV20-1, the J gene TRBJ1-2, with no clear D. CDR3 length equals 13 residues. Looked up from germline, CDR1 is DFQATT and CDR2 is SNEGSKA (reference sequence). V was cut by 5 bases and J by 7 bases, with 17 bases left in between. CDR3 amino acids: CSAPREFGSGYTF. The CDR3 nucleotides are TGCAGTGCTCCTCGGGAGTTTGGAAGTGGCTACACCTTC.

V is TRBV20-1 and J is TRBJ1-1; D is unresolved. The CDR3 covers 15 residues. Trimming took off 0 bases at V and 2 bases at J, with 13 bases between the two ends. Germline loops: CDR1 DFQATT, CDR2 SNEGSKA (reference sequence). DNA of the CDR3: TGCAGTGCTAGAGAGGTGGAAAAGGGAAACACTGAAGCTTTCTTT. It is translated as CSAREVEKGNTEAFF.

The chain carries TRBV28 and TRBJ1-6; D gene unclear. V gave up 3 bases and J gave up 10 bases, with 7 bases separating them. The length of the CDR3 is 12 residues. Germline V lookup: CDR1 MDHEN, CDR2 SYDVKM. The CDR3 DNA sequence: TGTGCCAGCAGTTTGAATCTCTCACCCCTCCACTTT. Translating gives CASSLNLSPLHF.

This clonotype was seen repeatedly, ten times or more. This rearrangement joins TRBV29-1 to TRBJ2-7, with a weak D call TRBD2 (6 bases). This CDR3 region has 14 residues. Trimming removed 7 bases at V and 5 bases at J, with 21 bases between. CDR1 and CDR2 from the germline V gene are SQVTM and ANQGSEA. The CDR3 is CSASGDPSWNEQYF. The CDR3, as DNA: TGCAGCGCGTCGGGGGATCCTTCATGGAACGAGCAGTACTTC.

This clonotype was detected many times. V gene TRBV7-3 combines with J gene TRBJ2-5; no clear D. CDR1 SGHTA and CDR2 FQGTGA come from the germline V gene. The CDR3 length is 12 residues. V dropped 5 bases and J dropped 10 bases, with 14 bases sitting between them. Here the CDR3 reads CASSPSQGIQYF. CDR3 in DNA: TGTGCCAGCAGCCCCTCTCAAGGGATCCAGTACTTC.

This clonotype appeared once. The V call is TRBV2, the J call TRBJ1-1; weak D call: TRBD1 (5 bases). There are 12 residues in the CDR3. Trimming shortened V by 3 bases and J by 10 bases, and 12 bases separated the two germline ends. Looked up from germline, CDR1 is SNHLY and CDR2 is FYNNEI. CDR3 protein: CASSDRDLRAFF. Here the CDR3 DNA reads TGTGCCAGCAGTGATCGGGACCTCAGAGCTTTCTTT.

Regarding this clonotype: Given a much more abundant clone one base away, this may be a read error. The chain combines TRBV15 with TRBJ2-5; TRBD2 matches at 7 bases. This CDR3 region has 16 residues. From germline, CDR1 is LNHNV and CDR2 YYDKDF (reference sequence). This CDR3 is CATSRGGGVQQETEYF. The CDR3 nucleotides are TGTGCCACCAGCAGAGGGGGGGGGGTTCAACAAGAGACCGAGTACTTC.

This rearrangement joins TRBV20-1 to TRBJ2-7; D call uncertain. The germline V gene encodes CDR1 DFQATT and CDR2 SNEGSKA (reference sequence). V gave up 6 bases and J gave up 2 bases, with 8 bases separating them. The CDR3 loop spans 11 amino acids. Here the CDR3 DNA reads TGCAGTGCCAGCGCGGCCTACGAGCAGTACTTC. This translates into CSASAAYEQYF.

This rearrangement joins TRBV20-1 to TRBJ2-1; perhaps TRBD2 as D (5 bases). Trimming left V 4 bases short and J 3 bases short, with 13 bases between. The CDR3 loop spans 14 amino acids. CDR1 and CDR2 (germline): DFQATT, SNEGSKA (reference sequence). DNA for the CDR3: TGCAGTGCTATTGGGAGTAAAGGCTACAATGAGCAGTTCTTC. Residues: CSAIGSKGYNEQFF.

This chain uses TRBV6-1 with TRBJ2-7; D unclear. Trimming left V 6 bases short and J 3 bases short, with 6 bases between. Germline loops: CDR1 MNHNS, CDR2 SASEGT. The CDR3 runs 11 residues. CDR3 loop: CASSQDYEQYF. In nucleotides, the CDR3 is TGTGCCAGCAGCCAGGACTACGAGCAGTACTTC.

V gene TRBV4-2 combines with J gene TRBJ2-2; TRBD2 is a possible D gene (5 bases). The CDR3 has 15 amino acids. V was cut by 0 bases and J by 1 base, with 6 bases left in between. Germline loops: CDR1 LGHNA, CDR2 YNFKEQ. CDR3 protein: CASSQEGLNTGELFF. The CDR3 DNA follows: TGTGCCAGCAGCCAAGAAGGACTGAACACCGGGGAGCTGTTTTTT.

This chain connects TRBV7-9 to TRBJ2-7; D gene uncertain. The CDR3 has 14 residues. Trimming removed 3 bases from V and 2 bases from J, with 11 bases in between. In germline, CDR1 is SEHNR, CDR2 FQNEAQ (reference sequence). Written as DNA, the CDR3 is TGTGCCAGCAGCTTTTCATACAGCCCCTACGAGCAGTACTTC. It translates to CASSFSYSPYEQYF.

This clonotype is termed medium-sized (0.01 to 0.1%). The chain carries TRBV6-2 or TRBV6-3 and TRBJ1-1; D gene unclear. Germline V gives CDR1 MNHEY, CDR2 SVGEGT. The CDR3 is 14 residues long. Trimming pared 3 bases from V and 1 base from J, leaving 9 bases between. The DNA for the CDR3 is TGTGCCAGCAGTTATCTGAACCCGAACACTGAAGCTTTCTTT. Translation: CASSYLNPNTEAFF.

In this sample, this clonotype is large. The chain combines TRBV28 with TRBJ1-1; no clear D. V was cut by 1 base and J by 0 bases, with 12 bases left in between. The CDR3 sequence is 16 residues long. The V gene's germline CDR1 is MDHEN and CDR2 SYDVKM. CDR3 sequence (DNA): TGTGCCAGCAGTTTATTCCACAGTCTTATGAACACTGAAGCTTTCTTT. Its translation: CASSLFHSLMNTEAFF. Drawing the rest from reference TRBV28 and TRBJ1-1, the complete variable domain is DVKVTQSSRYLVKRTGEKVFLECVQDMDHENMFWYRQDPGLGLRLIYFSYDVKMKEKGDIPEGYSVSREKKERFSLILESASTNQTSMYLCASSLFHSLMNTEAFFGQGTRLTVV.

This clonotype was observed at least ten times. V and J are TRBV7-6 and TRBJ2-7, with a weak D call TRBD2 (6 bases). Germline values: CDR1 SGHVS, CDR2 FNYEAQ. The V end was cut by 2 bases, the J end by 8 bases, with 13 bases between. The CDR3 runs 13 residues. The CDR3 spells CASSLSGGGKQYF. The CDR3 DNA reads TGTGCCAGCAGCTTATCCGGGGGTGGCAAGCAGTACTTC.

This clonotype is labeled medium-sized. The J gene is TRBJ2-7, the V gene TRBV27; no firm D call. Per the germline V gene, CDR1 is MNHEY and CDR2 is SMNVEV (reference sequence). V lost 0 bases, J lost 7 bases, and 13 bases lay in between. The CDR3 is 14 amino acids. Here the CDR3 DNA reads TGTGCCAGCAGTTTATCGCTAAGGGCTGGTGAGCAGTACTTC. Its translation: CASSLSLRAGEQYF.

The chain employs TRBV27 and TRBJ2-7; D is undetermined. The CDR3 extends over 14 amino acids. Germline V gene sequence: CDR1 MNHEY, CDR2 SMNVEV (reference sequence). V lost 3 bases and J 4 bases, leaving 13 bases between the germline ends. CDR3 nucleotide sequence: TGTGCCAGCAGTTTGGGCGGCGTCGCGTACGAGCAGTACTTC. This encodes CASSLGGVAYEQYF.

The chain employs TRBV20-1 and TRBJ1-1, with D possibly TRBD1 on 6 matching bases. The CDR3 spans 13 residues. In germline, CDR1 is DFQATT, CDR2 SNEGSKA (reference sequence). V lost 2 bases and J 10 bases, leaving 17 bases between the germline ends. This CDR3 is CSARKRGGGSAFF. The CDR3 nucleotides are TGCAGTGCTAGAAAACGGGGGGGCGGATCAGCTTTCTTT.